What follows describes a single T cell receptor (beta chain). V dropped 5 bases and J dropped 3 bases, with 14 bases sitting between them. This CDR3 is 14 amino acids long. Per the germline V gene, CDR1 is SGHTA and CDR2 is FQGNSA. The data derive from a study of blood T cell repertoires in COVID-19. Study in general: In each case, the material was cDNA or gDNA derived from T cells, B-cell-depleted T cells, or PBMCs.

TCRdb keeps only in-frame clones here, not all; method: immunoSEQ multiplex PCR. The table lists 90,000 to 140,000 clones, 81% of them singletons. The sequencing sample was made of peripheral blood. This sequence was found in a man aged 80 or over with acute or convalescent COVID-19. The V gene is TRBV7-2, the J gene TRBJ2-7; D may be TRBD1 (6 bases). The CDR3 bases are TGTGCCAGCAGCCCGAGGACAGTGAGCTACGAGCAGTACTTC. The encoded protein is CASSPRTVSYEQYF.